The 9 T cell receptor beta chains given below trace back to one sample, sequenced in a study of blood T cell repertoires in COVID-19. Assay: immunoSEQ multiplex PCR; the TCRdb copy retains only in-frame clones and omits some. This table holds 120,000 to 150,000 clones, around 83% found once. Sequencing was done on a sample of peripheral blood. Receptors were obtained from a woman aged 50 to 65 in a cohort sampled during active or convalescent COVID-19.

The rearrangement uses TRBV25-1 and TRBJ2-4, with 9 bases matching TRBD2. This CDR3 region has 14 residues. The germline V gene has CDR1 MGHDK and CDR2 SYGVNS. J lost 7 bases, V lost 2 bases, and 3 bases had no gene match. The CDR3 here is CASSEVGLANIQYF. The CDR3 nucleotides are TGTGCCAGCAGTGAAGTGGGACTAGCCAACATTCAGTACTTC.

V and J are TRBV7-2 and TRBJ1-2, with a possible D match to TRBD1 (5 bases). This CDR3 has 14 amino acids. Trimming left V 5 bases short and J 6 bases short, with 16 bases between. Germline V gene data show CDR1 as SGHTA and CDR2 as FQGNSA. As DNA, the CDR3 is TGTGCCAGCAGCCAAAATAATCAGGGTCATGGCTACACCTTC. Translating gives CASSQNNQGHGYTF.

The CDR3 coding sequence is TGTGCCAGTAGTATAGAACAGGGGGGCGAAAAACTGTTTTTT. This translates into CASSIEQGGEKLFF. V usage is TRBV19 and J usage is TRBJ1-4; 8 positions match TRBD1. J gave up 8 bases and V 0 bases, and 2 bases lay outside the gene matches. Germline V gene lookup returns CDR1 LNHDA and CDR2 SQIVND (reference sequence). This CDR3 spans 14 amino acids.

The chain carries TRBV19 and TRBJ1-1, with unresolved D. This CDR3 contains 12 residues. Germline V gene data show CDR1 as LNHDA and CDR2 as SQIVND (reference sequence). Trimming took off 5 bases at V and 4 bases at J, with 8 bases between the two ends. The CDR3 DNA reads TGTGCCAGTAGTCCCCTCGGCACTGAAGCTTTCTTT. As protein: CASSPLGTEAFF.

The chain combines TRBV6-5 with TRBJ1-2, with D perhaps TRBD1 (6 bases). In germline, CDR1 is MNHEY, CDR2 SVGAGI. The CDR3 runs 13 residues. V lost 10 bases, J lost 0 bases, and 12 bases lay in between. The DNA for the CDR3 is TGTGCCACCACAGGGCCCCCTAACTATGGCTACACCTTC. Translating gives CATTGPPNYGYTF.

The rearrangement links TRBV30 to TRBJ1-1; 7 nucleotides match TRBD1. Germline CDR1 reads GTSNPN; CDR2 reads SVGIG (reference sequence). This CDR3 comprises 17 residues. The V segment lost 1 base and the J segment 0 bases; nucleotides outside the gene matches: 11. CDR3 sequence (DNA): TGTGCCTGGAGTGGGTGGACAGGTTCCTGGGTGAACACTGAAGCTTTCTTT. This translates into CAWSGWTGSWVNTEAFF.

The chain couples TRBV4-2 to TRBJ1-5; the D gene is possibly TRBD1 (5 bases). The CDR3 has 15 residues. Trimming removed 0 bases at V and 4 bases at J, with 10 bases between. Looked up from germline, CDR1 is LGHNA and CDR2 is YNFKEQ. The CDR3 sequence: CASSQDLGGNQPQHF. The CDR3, as DNA: TGTGCCAGCAGCCAAGATTTGGGGGGAAATCAGCCCCAGCATTTT.

The V and J genes are TRBV2 and TRBJ1-6; D not certain. CDR3 size: 14 residues. Trimming took 4 bases from V and 9 from J, leaving 13 bases between them. Germline loops: CDR1 SNHLY, CDR2 FYNNEI. Here the CDR3 reads CASSGIDGGSPLHF. CDR3 coding DNA: TGTGCCAGCAGTGGTATCGATGGAGGTTCACCCCTCCACTTT.

Comments on this clone: Additional DNA sequences in this sample encode the identical CDR3. The chain joins TRBV12-3 or TRBV12-4 to TRBJ2-7; no definite D call. With 1 base removed from V and 0 bases from J, the gap between germline ends came to 4 bases. The CDR3 sequence is 13 residues long. CDR3: CASSLGSSYEQYF. The DNA for the CDR3 is TGTGCCAGCAGTTTAGGTAGCTCCTACGAGCAGTACTTC.